This T cell receptor beta chain was captured by sequencing in a study of T cell responses to AZD1222 COVID-19 vaccine. TCRdb's copy holds only in-frame clones and misses some; the assay was immunoSEQ multiplex PCR. The sample carries some 86,000 clones, about 92% recorded once. The study, taken as a whole, reports: Among the donors, most were white British and more were female, and clonal diversity was possibly underestimated. Reports say nearly half of spike-specific TCRs go after unmutated variant regions. Repertoire sampling was restricted to post-peak T cell response timepoints. Spike was spanned by vaccine-associated CD4 TCRs, which were dominant at 160-218 and 743-854.

CDR1 is MDHEN, CDR2 SYDVKM, per germline. There are 16 residues in the CDR3. V lost 5 bases and J lost 1, with 12 bases in between. This clone was seen many times. The antigen is undetermined. Source: peripheral blood, taken on day 0 of AZD1222 vaccination. V gene TRBV28 combines with J gene TRBJ1-6; D uncertain. This clonotype was obtained from an adult in good health. The CDR3 here is CASSPSEGSYNSPLHF. In nucleotides, the CDR3 is TGTGCCAGCAGTCCGTCGGAGGGTTCCTATAATTCACCCCTCCACTTT.